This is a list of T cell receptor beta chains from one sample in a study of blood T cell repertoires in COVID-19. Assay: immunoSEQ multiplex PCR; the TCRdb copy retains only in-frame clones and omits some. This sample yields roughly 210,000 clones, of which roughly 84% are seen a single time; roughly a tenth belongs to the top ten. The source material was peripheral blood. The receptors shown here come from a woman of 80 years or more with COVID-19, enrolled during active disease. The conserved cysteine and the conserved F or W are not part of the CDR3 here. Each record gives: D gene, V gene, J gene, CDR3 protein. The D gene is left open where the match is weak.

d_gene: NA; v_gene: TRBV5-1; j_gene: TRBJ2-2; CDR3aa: ASSLAVNTGELF
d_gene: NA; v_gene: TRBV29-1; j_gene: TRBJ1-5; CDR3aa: SVQGGFDQPQH
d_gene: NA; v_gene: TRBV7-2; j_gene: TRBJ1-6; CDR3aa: ASSLGWSSGSPLH
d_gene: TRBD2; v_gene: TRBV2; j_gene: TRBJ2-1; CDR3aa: ASTTSTGGSGEQF
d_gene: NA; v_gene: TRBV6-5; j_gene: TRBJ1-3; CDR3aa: ASSPFWGAGNTIY
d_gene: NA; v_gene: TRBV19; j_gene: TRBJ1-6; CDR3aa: ASSTGSYNSPLH
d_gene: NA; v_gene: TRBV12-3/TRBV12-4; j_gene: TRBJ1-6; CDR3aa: ASRGAGSPLH
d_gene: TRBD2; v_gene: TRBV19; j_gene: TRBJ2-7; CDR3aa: ATLHGGVAGYEQY
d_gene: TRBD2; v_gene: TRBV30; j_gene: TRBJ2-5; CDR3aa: AWSVGSGGQETQY
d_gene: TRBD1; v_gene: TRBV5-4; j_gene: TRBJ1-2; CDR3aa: ASRAPGGSDYGYT
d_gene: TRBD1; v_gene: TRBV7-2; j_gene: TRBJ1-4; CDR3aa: ASSLAGRQGFTNEKLF
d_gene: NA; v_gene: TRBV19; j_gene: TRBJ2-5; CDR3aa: ASSIQDSSAYGETQY
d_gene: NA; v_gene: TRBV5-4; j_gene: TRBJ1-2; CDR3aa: ASSFDSNYGYT
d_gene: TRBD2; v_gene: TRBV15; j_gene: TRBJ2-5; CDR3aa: ATSRDRLLAGGKETQY
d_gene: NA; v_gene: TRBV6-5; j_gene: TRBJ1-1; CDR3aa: ASGSKRDTEAF
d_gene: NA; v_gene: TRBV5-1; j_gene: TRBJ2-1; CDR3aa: ASSSQGNEQF
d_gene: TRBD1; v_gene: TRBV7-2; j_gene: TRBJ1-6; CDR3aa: ASSPPRQGIGNSPLH
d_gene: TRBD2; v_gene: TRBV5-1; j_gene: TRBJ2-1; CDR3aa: ASGHERGSYNEQF
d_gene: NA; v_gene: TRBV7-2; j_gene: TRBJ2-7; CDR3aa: ASSPRGASEYEQY
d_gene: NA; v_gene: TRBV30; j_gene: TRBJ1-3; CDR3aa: AWIRAGQGGNTIY
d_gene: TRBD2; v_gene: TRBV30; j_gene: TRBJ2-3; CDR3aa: AWSRGGTSTDTQY
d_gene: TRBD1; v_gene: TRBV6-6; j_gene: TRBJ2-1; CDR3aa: ASSYADRGNEQF
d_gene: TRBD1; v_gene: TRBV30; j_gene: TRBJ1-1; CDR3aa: AWTKSGGQPNTEAF
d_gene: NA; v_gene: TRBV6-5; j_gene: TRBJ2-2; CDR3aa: ASSYGALNTGELF
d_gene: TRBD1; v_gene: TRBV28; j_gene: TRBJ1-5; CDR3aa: ASAGTGVPSQH
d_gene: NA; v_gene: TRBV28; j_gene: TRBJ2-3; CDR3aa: ASSLSYLGRRDTQY
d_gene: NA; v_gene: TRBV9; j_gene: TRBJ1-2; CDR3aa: ASSPLSSPYGYT
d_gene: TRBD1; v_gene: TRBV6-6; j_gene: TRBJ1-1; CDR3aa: ASSYSGTGATEAF
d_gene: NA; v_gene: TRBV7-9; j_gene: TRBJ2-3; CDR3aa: ASSARLLTSTDTQY
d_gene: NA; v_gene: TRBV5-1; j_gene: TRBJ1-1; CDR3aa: ASSLAPQYTEAF
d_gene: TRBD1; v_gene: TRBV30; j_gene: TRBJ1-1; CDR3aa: AWSKGQGGSEAF
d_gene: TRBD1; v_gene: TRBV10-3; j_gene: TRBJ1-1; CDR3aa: AIGTGLNTEAF
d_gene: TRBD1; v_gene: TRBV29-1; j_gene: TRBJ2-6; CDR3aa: SVGRGQGRSGANVLT
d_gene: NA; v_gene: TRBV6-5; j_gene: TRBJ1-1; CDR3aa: ASSYPGNTEAF
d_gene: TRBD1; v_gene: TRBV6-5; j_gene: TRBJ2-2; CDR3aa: ASSGTGPGELF
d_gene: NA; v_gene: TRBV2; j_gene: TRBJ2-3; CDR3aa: ASTGGTDTQY
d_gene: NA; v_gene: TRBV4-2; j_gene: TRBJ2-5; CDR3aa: ASSQVPEGAWETQY
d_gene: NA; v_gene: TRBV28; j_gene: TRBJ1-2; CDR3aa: ASSQLTNYGYT
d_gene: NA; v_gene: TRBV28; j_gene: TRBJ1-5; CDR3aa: ASKEDSSNQPQH
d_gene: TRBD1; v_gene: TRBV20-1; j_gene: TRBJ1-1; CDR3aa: SEGRGTEAF
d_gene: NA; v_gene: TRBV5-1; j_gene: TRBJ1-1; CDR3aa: ASSEQYMNTEAF
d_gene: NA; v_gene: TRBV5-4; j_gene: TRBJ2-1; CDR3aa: ASSPTTTRGNEQF
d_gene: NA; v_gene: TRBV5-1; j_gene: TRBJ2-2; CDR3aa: ASSLVGRGTGELF
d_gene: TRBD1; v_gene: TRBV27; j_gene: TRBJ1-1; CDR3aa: ASSSLAGGRNTEAF
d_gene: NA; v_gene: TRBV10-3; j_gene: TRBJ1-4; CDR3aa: AISESGRREGSEKLF